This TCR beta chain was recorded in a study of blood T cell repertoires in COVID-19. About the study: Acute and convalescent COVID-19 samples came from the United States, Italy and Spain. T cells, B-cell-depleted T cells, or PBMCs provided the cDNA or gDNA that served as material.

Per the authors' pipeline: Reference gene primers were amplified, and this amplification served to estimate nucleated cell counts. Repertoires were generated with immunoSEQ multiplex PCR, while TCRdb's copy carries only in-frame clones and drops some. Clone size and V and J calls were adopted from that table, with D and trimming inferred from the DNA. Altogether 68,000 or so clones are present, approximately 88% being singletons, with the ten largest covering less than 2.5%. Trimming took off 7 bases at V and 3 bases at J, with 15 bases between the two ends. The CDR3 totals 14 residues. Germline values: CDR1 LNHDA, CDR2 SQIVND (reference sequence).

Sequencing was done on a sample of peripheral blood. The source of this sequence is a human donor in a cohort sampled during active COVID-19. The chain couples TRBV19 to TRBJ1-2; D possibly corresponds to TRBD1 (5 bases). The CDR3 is CASTLQQGDYGYTF. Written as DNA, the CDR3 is TGTGCCAGTACTCTCCAGCAGGGCGACTATGGCTACACCTTC.